The rows below give T cell receptor beta chains drawn from one sample of a study of blood T cell repertoires in COVID-19. The method was immunoSEQ multiplex PCR; TCRdb's version includes in-frame clones alone and lacks a portion of them. The sample holds tens of thousands of clones, 75% to 90% seen once. The sequenced material came from peripheral blood. The receptors derive from a human donor in a cohort sampled during active COVID-19. Each CDR3 is given with its conserved first and last residue. A D gene is named only where the DNA matches it firmly. Clone size, where shown, is once, few, many, or a class for clones that have expanded.

V gene: TRBV7-2; D gene: NA; J gene: TRBJ1-1; clone size: NA; CDR3 protein: CASSLVARDTEAFF; CDR3 DNA: TGTGCCAGCAGCTTAGTAGCCAGGGACACTGAAGCTTTCTTT
V gene: TRBV7-3; D gene: TRBD2; J gene: TRBJ2-1; clone size: NA; CDR3 protein: CASSSVTTSGSNEQFF; CDR3 DNA: TGTGCCAGCAGCTCGGTAACGACTAGCGGGAGCAATGAGCAGTTCTTC
V gene: TRBV6-2/TRBV6-3; D gene: TRBD1; J gene: TRBJ1-5; clone size: NA; CDR3 protein: CASSYDRGINQPQHF; CDR3 DNA: TGTGCCAGCAGTTACGACAGGGGGATCAATCAGCCCCAGCATTTT
V gene: TRBV9; D gene: NA; J gene: TRBJ1-1; clone size: NA; CDR3 protein: CARGDKKNTEAFF; CDR3 DNA: TGTGCCAGAGGGGACAAGAAGAACACTGAAGCTTTCTTT
V gene: TRBV29-1; D gene: NA; J gene: TRBJ1-2; clone size: NA; CDR3 protein: CSGRTWWGYTF; CDR3 DNA: TGCAGCGGAAGGACTTGGTGGGGCTACACCTTC
V gene: TRBV5-4; D gene: TRBD1; J gene: TRBJ1-4; clone size: NA; CDR3 protein: CASSDTGTGGEKLFF; CDR3 DNA: TGTGCCAGCAGCGACACCGGGACAGGGGGCGAAAAACTGTTTTTT
V gene: TRBV9; D gene: NA; J gene: TRBJ1-4; clone size: NA; CDR3 protein: CASSPTDNEKLFF; CDR3 DNA: TGTGCCAGCAGCCCGACAGATAATGAAAAACTGTTTTTT
V gene: TRBV19; D gene: NA; J gene: TRBJ2-2; clone size: NA; CDR3 protein: CASRRAGGELFF; CDR3 DNA: TGTGCCAGTCGCAGGGCGGGAGGGGAGCTGTTTTTT
V gene: TRBV6-5; D gene: TRBD2; J gene: TRBJ2-1; clone size: NA; CDR3 protein: CASTTSGSSYNEQFF; CDR3 DNA: TGTGCCAGCACAACTAGCGGTAGCTCCTACAATGAGCAGTTCTTC
V gene: TRBV7-3; D gene: NA; J gene: TRBJ2-5; clone size: NA; CDR3 protein: CASSSLGSSGETQYF; CDR3 DNA: TGTGCCAGCAGCTCCCTAGGTTCCAGCGGGGAGACCCAGTACTTC
V gene: TRBV11-3; D gene: NA; J gene: TRBJ1-5; clone size: NA; CDR3 protein: CASSPRDRCNQPQHF; CDR3 DNA: TGTGCCAGCAGCCCCCGAGACAGGTGCAATCAGCCCCAGCATTTT
V gene: TRBV5-5; D gene: TRBD2; J gene: TRBJ2-1; clone size: NA; CDR3 protein: CASSSIWTSGKSSYNEQFF; CDR3 DNA: TGTGCCAGCAGCTCCATTTGGACTAGCGGAAAAAGCTCCTACAATGAGCAGTTCTTC
V gene: TRBV9; D gene: NA; J gene: TRBJ1-2; clone size: NA; CDR3 protein: CASSVSGQGYTF; CDR3 DNA: TGTGCCAGCAGCGTGTCAGGGCAAGGCTACACCTTC
V gene: TRBV6-5; D gene: NA; J gene: TRBJ2-7; clone size: NA; CDR3 protein: CASSPTGYEQYF; CDR3 DNA: TGTGCCAGCAGCCCCACAGGTTACGAGCAGTACTTC
V gene: TRBV28; D gene: NA; J gene: TRBJ1-1; clone size: NA; CDR3 protein: CASSLFTGLGAFF; CDR3 DNA: TGTGCCAGCAGTTTATTCACAGGGCTGGGGGCTTTCTTT
V gene: TRBV7-2; D gene: NA; J gene: TRBJ1-5; clone size: NA; CDR3 protein: CASSSPGGPDQPQHF; CDR3 DNA: TGTGCCAGCAGCTCTCCGGGGGGTCCGGATCAGCCCCAGCATTTT
V gene: TRBV11-3; D gene: TRBD2; J gene: TRBJ2-6; clone size: few; CDR3 protein: CASSPRGSGDGANVLTF; CDR3 DNA: TGTGCCAGCAGCCCGCGGGGGTCAGGTGATGGGGCCAACGTCCTGACTTTC
V gene: TRBV24-1; D gene: TRBD1; J gene: TRBJ2-3; clone size: NA; CDR3 protein: CATSDFRGSNTDTQYF; CDR3 DNA: TGTGCCACCAGTGATTTCAGGGGGTCGAACACAGATACGCAGTATTTT
V gene: TRBV3-1/TRBV3-2; D gene: NA; J gene: TRBJ1-1; clone size: NA; CDR3 protein: CASSQEQGRDTEAFF; CDR3 DNA: TGTGCCAGCAGCCAAGAGCAGGGCCGAGACACTGAAGCTTTCTTT
V gene: TRBV7-2; D gene: NA; J gene: TRBJ2-7; clone size: once; CDR3 protein: CASSLGRPTTYEQYF; CDR3 DNA: TGTGCCAGCAGCTTAGGGCGGCCTACAACTTACGAGCAGTACTTC
V gene: TRBV24-1; D gene: NA; J gene: TRBJ1-2; clone size: NA; CDR3 protein: CATSDPGGNYGYTF; CDR3 DNA: TGTGCCACCAGTGATCCCGGAGGGAACTATGGCTACACCTTC
V gene: TRBV23-1; D gene: NA; J gene: TRBJ2-1; clone size: NA; CDR3 protein: CASSQSPRNEQFF; CDR3 DNA: TGCGCCAGCAGTCAATCGCCGAGGAATGAGCAGTTCTTC
V gene: TRBV7-2; D gene: NA; J gene: TRBJ2-7; clone size: NA; CDR3 protein: CASSLGPGGPKFQYF; CDR3 DNA: TGTGCCAGCAGCTTGGGCCCGGGCGGGCCAAAGTTCCAGTACTTC